Presented here are 25 T cell receptor beta chains from one specimen sequenced in a study of T-cell memory formation after mild COVID-19. TCRdb reprocessed the 5' RACE reads with MiXCR, giving one entry per CDR3 protein. Of around 180,000 distinct CDR3 sequences in the sample, 16% were seen once. The sample taken for sequencing was PBMCs or a T cell subset sorted from them (not recorded which). The source of these receptors is an adult woman who had mild COVID-19 (a few samples of this study predate the infection). Cell type and time point are not known.

This clonotype has a handful of counts. The chain combines TRBV25-1 with TRBJ2-5, with D possibly being TRBD1 (8 bases). Trimming took 5 bases from V and 4 from J, leaving 17 bases between them. The CDR3 sequence is 15 residues long. The V gene's germline CDR1 is MGHDK and CDR2 SYGVNS. This CDR3 reads CASSKGQGGRETQYF. The CDR3 nucleotides read TGTGCCAGCAGTAAAGGACAGGGAGGGCGAGAGACCCAGTACTTC.

This clonotype was counted a few times. V usage is TRBV20-1 and J usage is TRBJ1-6, with a possible D match to TRBD1 (5 bases). Germline values: CDR1 DFQATT, CDR2 SNEGSKA (reference sequence). V lost 4 bases and J 9 bases, leaving 19 bases between the germline ends. This CDR3 spans 15 amino acids. CDR3 residues: CSATPSGNWASPLHF. The DNA of the CDR3 is TGCAGTGCTACTCCCTCAGGGAATTGGGCTTCACCCCTCCACTTT.

This clonotype was seen only a few times. This chain links TRBV7-2 with TRBJ2-7, with 10 nucleotides matching TRBD2. Germline V lookup: CDR1 SGHTA, CDR2 FQGNSA. There are 16 residues in the CDR3. J was trimmed by 3 bases and V by 6 bases; bases with no gene match: 11. This chain's CDR3 is CASRPETSGPVYEQYF. The CDR3 DNA sequence: TGTGCCAGCAGACCTGAGACTAGCGGGCCAGTCTACGAGCAGTACTTC.

Only a few counts were recorded for this clonotype. The J gene is TRBJ2-7, the V gene TRBV7-2; TRBD1 aligns across 7 bases. Trimming at V came to 4 bases and at J to 4 bases, leaving 13 bases not matched to a gene. CDR1 and CDR2 (germline): SGHTA, FQGNSA. The CDR3 has 16 residues. For the CDR3, the DNA is TGTGCCAGCAGCTCGCGCCCCAGGGGGAGATGGTACGAGCAGTACTTC. As protein: CASSSRPRGRWYEQYF.

This chain joins TRBV5-1 and TRBJ2-1, with D uncertain. The CDR3 is 12 amino acids. CDR1 is SGHRS and CDR2 is YFSETQ in the germline V gene. Trimming shortened V by 8 bases and J by 6 bases, and 12 bases separated the two germline ends. CDR3 nucleotides: TGCGCCAGTAAAGTGGGTGGCAATGAGCAGTTCTTC. Translating gives CASKVGGNEQFF.

This clonotype turned up a few times. The chain links TRBV24-1 to TRBJ2-1, with TRBD2 matching 11 bases. Looked up from germline, CDR1 is KGHDR and CDR2 is SFDVKD. With 4 bases clipped from V and 6 bases from J, the junction kept 7 bases outside the gene matches. This CDR3 has 16 residues. The CDR3 nucleotides are TGTGCCACCAGTGACCCTACTAGCGGGAGTGGCAATGAGCAGTTCTTC. Encoded protein: CATSDPTSGSGNEQFF.

This clonotype was picked up a small number of times. The V and J genes are TRBV12-3 or TRBV12-4 and TRBJ2-4, with a tentative D call TRBD1 (6 bases). Trimming cost V 5 bases and J 0 bases, with 14 bases left between them. CDR3 length equals 16 residues. Here the CDR3 DNA reads TGTGCCAGCAGTCTCGGACAGAGAATAGCCAAAAACATTCAGTACTTC. This sequence encodes CASSLGQRIAKNIQYF.

This chain joins TRBV7-2 and TRBJ1-6; D gene uncertain. The V gene's germline CDR1 is SGHTA and CDR2 FQGNSA. Trimming left V 5 bases short and J 7 bases short, with 12 bases between. This CDR3 contains 14 residues. The CDR3 nucleotides read TGTGCCAGCAGCCGGGGTGGAGGCAATTCACCCCTCCACTTT. Its protein product is CASSRGGGNSPLHF.

This clonotype was counted at least ten times. The V and J genes are TRBV18 and TRBJ2-3; 9 nucleotides align to TRBD2. CDR3 length: 16 residues. V trimming: 1 base; J trimming: 5 bases; junction bases outside the gene matches: 7. Germline assignment: CDR1 KGHSH and CDR2 LQKENI. CDR3 DNA sequence: TGTGCCAGCTCACCACTTCTGGGACTAGCTGGAGATACGCAGTATTTT. This translates into CASSPLLGLAGDTQYF.

The chain has TRBV29-1 and TRBJ2-1, with TRBD2 matching 7 bases. The germline V gene has CDR1 SQVTM and CDR2 ANQGSEA. The CDR3 is 14 residues long. V gave up 2 bases and J gave up 2 bases; unmatched junction bases: 3. The CDR3 coding sequence is TGCAGCGTTGAACTGGCGGGAGCCTACAATGAGCAGTTCTTC. Encoded protein: CSVELAGAYNEQFF.

This clonotype was observed a handful of times. V gene TRBV20-1 combines with J gene TRBJ1-5; D not certain. CDR1 and CDR2 from the germline V gene are DFQATT and SNEGSKA (reference sequence). The length of the CDR3 is 15 residues. V was clipped by 1 base and J by 1 base, with 11 bases between them. DNA of the CDR3: TGCAGTGCTAGAGGTGACCCGGGGAGCAATCAGCCCCAGCATTTT. Translation: CSARGDPGSNQPQHF.

This chain links TRBV6-5 with TRBJ2-5, with 7 nucleotides matching TRBD1. The CDR3 has 14 residues. Germline V gene data show CDR1 as MNHEY and CDR2 as SVGAGI. V dropped 7 bases and J dropped 1; count of bases not matched to a gene: 6. CDR3 in DNA: TGTGCCAGCATGAGGGGACAGATCCAAGAGACCCAGTACTTC. It is translated as CASMRGQIQETQYF.

The rearrangement uses TRBV20-1 and TRBJ1-2, with 7 bases that match TRBD1. J gave up 8 bases and V 3 bases, and 6 bases lay outside the gene matches. The germline gives CDR1 DFQATT, CDR2 SNEGSKA (reference sequence). The CDR3 spans 12 residues. The CDR3 loop is CSASIGGKGYTF. The CDR3, as DNA: TGCAGTGCTAGTATAGGGGGCAAGGGCTACACCTTC.

The gene calls are TRBV7-9 and TRBJ2-5, with 9 bases that match TRBD2. After removal of 0 bases from V and 14 bases from J, the junction contained 4 bases not matched to a gene. The CDR3 consists of 12 residues. The germline CDR1 and CDR2 sequences are SEHNR and FQNEAQ (reference sequence). CDR3 nucleotide sequence: TGTGCCAGCAGCTTAGCCAGTAGCGGGAGTTACTTC. Translated: CASSLASSGSYF.

In its sample, this clonotype was seen a few times. The rearrangement joins TRBV5-1 to TRBJ2-7; TRBD1 might be the D (6 bases). This CDR3 has 15 amino acids. V was clipped by 1 base and J by 4 bases, with 15 bases between them. Germline CDR1 is SGHRS and CDR2 is YFSETQ. The CDR3 DNA reads TGCGCCAGCAGCTTGCTCTCGGACAGCCGGTACGAGCAGTACTTC. Its protein is CASSLLSDSRYEQYF.

This clonotype was detected many times. The chain uses TRBV5-6 and TRBJ2-6; 8 positions match TRBD1. Germline V gene lookup returns CDR1 SGHDT and CDR2 YYEEEE. V was clipped by 1 base and J by 0 bases; unmatched bases: 6. The CDR3 has 18 amino acids. The CDR3 region has the DNA TGTGCCAGCAGCTTGCGGACAGGGATCCCCTCTGGGGCCAACGTCCTGACTTTC. Residues: CASSLRTGIPSGANVLTF.

This clonotype was observed a handful of times. The V gene is TRBV6-2 or TRBV6-3, the J gene TRBJ2-1, with 10 bases fitting TRBD2. CDR3 size: 12 residues. The V segment lost 7 bases and the J segment 10 bases; nucleotides outside the gene matches: 4. CDR1 and CDR2 from the germline V gene are MNHEY and SVGEGT. CDR3 residues: CASTPLAGEQFF. In DNA form, the CDR3 reads TGTGCCAGCACTCCACTAGCGGGAGAGCAGTTCTTC.

This clonotype was counted a few times. At one boundary the junction diverges from the germline segment, which might be a read error. The gene calls are TRBV12-3 or TRBV12-4 and TRBJ2-3; D ambiguous. The CDR3 covers 13 residues. CDR3 loop: CASSIAGTDTQYF. The CDR3 DNA reads as TGTGCCAGCAGTATAGCTGGCACAGATACGCAGTATTTT.

This clonotype has a handful of counts. The chain links TRBV30 to TRBJ1-1; D is perhaps TRBD1 (6 bases). V shed 5 bases and J shed 3 bases, with 13 bases lying between them. CDR3 length equals 13 residues. Per the germline V gene, CDR1 is GTSNPN and CDR2 is SVGIG (reference sequence). The CDR3 sequence: CAWDRGGYTEAFF. CDR3 nucleotides: TGTGCCTGGGATCGGGGGGGCTACACTGAAGCTTTCTTT.

This clonotype appeared a few times. The chain uses TRBV20-1 and TRBJ1-3; a possible D gene is TRBD1 (5 bases). V was cut by 2 bases and J by 2 bases, with 10 bases left in between. Germline V gene sequence: CDR1 DFQATT, CDR2 SNEGSKA (reference sequence). The CDR3 has 14 residues. The CDR3 loop reads CSARYGGAGNTIYF. In DNA, the CDR3 is TGCAGTGCTAGATACGGAGGGGCTGGAAACACCATATATTTT.

This clonotype was observed a handful of times. This chain joins TRBV12-3 or TRBV12-4 and TRBJ2-2; 7 bases map to TRBD1. V shed 6 bases and J 3 bases; nucleotides not matched to a gene: 4. CDR3 length equals 14 residues. CDR3 residues: CASRTGQHTGELFF. The DNA for the CDR3 is TGTGCCAGCAGGACGGGACAGCACACCGGGGAGCTGTTTTTT.

CDR3 in amino acids: CASSARVDGSYEQYF. CDR3 coding DNA: TGTGCCAGCAGCGCGAGGGTGGACGGTTCGTACGAGCAGTACTTC. V is TRBV9 and J is TRBJ2-7, with D tentatively TRBD2 (5 bases). This CDR3 is built from 15 residues. Trimming took off 3 bases at V and 4 bases at J, with 17 bases between the two ends. Germline V gene sequence: CDR1 SGDLS, CDR2 YYNGEE. Using reference TRBV9 and TRBJ2-7 for the parts outside the CDR3, the full variable domain is DSGVTQTPKHLITATGQRVTLRCSPRSGDLSVYWYQQSLDQGLQFLIQYYNGEERAKGNILERFSAQQFPDLHSELNLSSLELGDSALYFCASSARVDGSYEQYFGPGTRLTVT.

This clonotype has a count of ten or more. This CDR3 is CASSLGGLAGGGEQYF. In DNA, the CDR3 is TGTGCCAGCAGCTTAGGAGGACTAGCGGGAGGGGGCGAGCAGTACTTC. V usage is TRBV7-6 and J usage is TRBJ2-7, with 15 bases identical to TRBD2. Per germline, CDR1 SGHVS and CDR2 FNYEAQ. The CDR3 runs 16 residues. Germline trimming cut 1 base from V and 6 bases from J; bases unmatched to any gene: 4.

This chain joins TRBV11-2 and TRBJ2-7; 11 positions match TRBD1. This CDR3 spans 15 amino acids. V was clipped by 3 bases and J by 3 bases; unmatched bases: 4. Germline V CDR1 and CDR2: SGHAT, FQNNGV. CDR3: CASSFAGTGGYEQYF. CDR3 sequence (DNA): TGTGCCAGCAGCTTTGCCGGGACAGGGGGCTACGAGCAGTACTTC.

The chain combines TRBV7-2 with TRBJ2-5, with TRBD1 identical over 7 bases. Germline CDR1 SGHTA, CDR2 FQGNSA. The CDR3 is 14 residues long. The V and J ends lost 6 bases and 5 bases, in that order; junction bases with no gene match: 9. The CDR3 DNA is TGTGCCAGCAGTTTACAGGGGCGAGGGGAGACCCAGTACTTC. This translates into CASSLQGRGETQYF.